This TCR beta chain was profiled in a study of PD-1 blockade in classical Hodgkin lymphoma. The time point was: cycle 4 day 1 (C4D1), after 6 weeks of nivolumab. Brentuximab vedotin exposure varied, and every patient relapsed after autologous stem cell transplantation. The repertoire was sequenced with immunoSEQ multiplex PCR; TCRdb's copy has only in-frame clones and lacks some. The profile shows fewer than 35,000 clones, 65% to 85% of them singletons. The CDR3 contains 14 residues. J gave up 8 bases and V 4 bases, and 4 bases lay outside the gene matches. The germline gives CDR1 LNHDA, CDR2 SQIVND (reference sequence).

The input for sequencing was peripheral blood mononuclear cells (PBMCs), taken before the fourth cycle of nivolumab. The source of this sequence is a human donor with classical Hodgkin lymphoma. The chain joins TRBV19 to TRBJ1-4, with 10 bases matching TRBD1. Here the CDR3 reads CASSTGTGDEKLFF. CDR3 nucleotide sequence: TGTGCCAGTAGTACGGGGACAGGGGACGAAAAACTGTTTTTT.